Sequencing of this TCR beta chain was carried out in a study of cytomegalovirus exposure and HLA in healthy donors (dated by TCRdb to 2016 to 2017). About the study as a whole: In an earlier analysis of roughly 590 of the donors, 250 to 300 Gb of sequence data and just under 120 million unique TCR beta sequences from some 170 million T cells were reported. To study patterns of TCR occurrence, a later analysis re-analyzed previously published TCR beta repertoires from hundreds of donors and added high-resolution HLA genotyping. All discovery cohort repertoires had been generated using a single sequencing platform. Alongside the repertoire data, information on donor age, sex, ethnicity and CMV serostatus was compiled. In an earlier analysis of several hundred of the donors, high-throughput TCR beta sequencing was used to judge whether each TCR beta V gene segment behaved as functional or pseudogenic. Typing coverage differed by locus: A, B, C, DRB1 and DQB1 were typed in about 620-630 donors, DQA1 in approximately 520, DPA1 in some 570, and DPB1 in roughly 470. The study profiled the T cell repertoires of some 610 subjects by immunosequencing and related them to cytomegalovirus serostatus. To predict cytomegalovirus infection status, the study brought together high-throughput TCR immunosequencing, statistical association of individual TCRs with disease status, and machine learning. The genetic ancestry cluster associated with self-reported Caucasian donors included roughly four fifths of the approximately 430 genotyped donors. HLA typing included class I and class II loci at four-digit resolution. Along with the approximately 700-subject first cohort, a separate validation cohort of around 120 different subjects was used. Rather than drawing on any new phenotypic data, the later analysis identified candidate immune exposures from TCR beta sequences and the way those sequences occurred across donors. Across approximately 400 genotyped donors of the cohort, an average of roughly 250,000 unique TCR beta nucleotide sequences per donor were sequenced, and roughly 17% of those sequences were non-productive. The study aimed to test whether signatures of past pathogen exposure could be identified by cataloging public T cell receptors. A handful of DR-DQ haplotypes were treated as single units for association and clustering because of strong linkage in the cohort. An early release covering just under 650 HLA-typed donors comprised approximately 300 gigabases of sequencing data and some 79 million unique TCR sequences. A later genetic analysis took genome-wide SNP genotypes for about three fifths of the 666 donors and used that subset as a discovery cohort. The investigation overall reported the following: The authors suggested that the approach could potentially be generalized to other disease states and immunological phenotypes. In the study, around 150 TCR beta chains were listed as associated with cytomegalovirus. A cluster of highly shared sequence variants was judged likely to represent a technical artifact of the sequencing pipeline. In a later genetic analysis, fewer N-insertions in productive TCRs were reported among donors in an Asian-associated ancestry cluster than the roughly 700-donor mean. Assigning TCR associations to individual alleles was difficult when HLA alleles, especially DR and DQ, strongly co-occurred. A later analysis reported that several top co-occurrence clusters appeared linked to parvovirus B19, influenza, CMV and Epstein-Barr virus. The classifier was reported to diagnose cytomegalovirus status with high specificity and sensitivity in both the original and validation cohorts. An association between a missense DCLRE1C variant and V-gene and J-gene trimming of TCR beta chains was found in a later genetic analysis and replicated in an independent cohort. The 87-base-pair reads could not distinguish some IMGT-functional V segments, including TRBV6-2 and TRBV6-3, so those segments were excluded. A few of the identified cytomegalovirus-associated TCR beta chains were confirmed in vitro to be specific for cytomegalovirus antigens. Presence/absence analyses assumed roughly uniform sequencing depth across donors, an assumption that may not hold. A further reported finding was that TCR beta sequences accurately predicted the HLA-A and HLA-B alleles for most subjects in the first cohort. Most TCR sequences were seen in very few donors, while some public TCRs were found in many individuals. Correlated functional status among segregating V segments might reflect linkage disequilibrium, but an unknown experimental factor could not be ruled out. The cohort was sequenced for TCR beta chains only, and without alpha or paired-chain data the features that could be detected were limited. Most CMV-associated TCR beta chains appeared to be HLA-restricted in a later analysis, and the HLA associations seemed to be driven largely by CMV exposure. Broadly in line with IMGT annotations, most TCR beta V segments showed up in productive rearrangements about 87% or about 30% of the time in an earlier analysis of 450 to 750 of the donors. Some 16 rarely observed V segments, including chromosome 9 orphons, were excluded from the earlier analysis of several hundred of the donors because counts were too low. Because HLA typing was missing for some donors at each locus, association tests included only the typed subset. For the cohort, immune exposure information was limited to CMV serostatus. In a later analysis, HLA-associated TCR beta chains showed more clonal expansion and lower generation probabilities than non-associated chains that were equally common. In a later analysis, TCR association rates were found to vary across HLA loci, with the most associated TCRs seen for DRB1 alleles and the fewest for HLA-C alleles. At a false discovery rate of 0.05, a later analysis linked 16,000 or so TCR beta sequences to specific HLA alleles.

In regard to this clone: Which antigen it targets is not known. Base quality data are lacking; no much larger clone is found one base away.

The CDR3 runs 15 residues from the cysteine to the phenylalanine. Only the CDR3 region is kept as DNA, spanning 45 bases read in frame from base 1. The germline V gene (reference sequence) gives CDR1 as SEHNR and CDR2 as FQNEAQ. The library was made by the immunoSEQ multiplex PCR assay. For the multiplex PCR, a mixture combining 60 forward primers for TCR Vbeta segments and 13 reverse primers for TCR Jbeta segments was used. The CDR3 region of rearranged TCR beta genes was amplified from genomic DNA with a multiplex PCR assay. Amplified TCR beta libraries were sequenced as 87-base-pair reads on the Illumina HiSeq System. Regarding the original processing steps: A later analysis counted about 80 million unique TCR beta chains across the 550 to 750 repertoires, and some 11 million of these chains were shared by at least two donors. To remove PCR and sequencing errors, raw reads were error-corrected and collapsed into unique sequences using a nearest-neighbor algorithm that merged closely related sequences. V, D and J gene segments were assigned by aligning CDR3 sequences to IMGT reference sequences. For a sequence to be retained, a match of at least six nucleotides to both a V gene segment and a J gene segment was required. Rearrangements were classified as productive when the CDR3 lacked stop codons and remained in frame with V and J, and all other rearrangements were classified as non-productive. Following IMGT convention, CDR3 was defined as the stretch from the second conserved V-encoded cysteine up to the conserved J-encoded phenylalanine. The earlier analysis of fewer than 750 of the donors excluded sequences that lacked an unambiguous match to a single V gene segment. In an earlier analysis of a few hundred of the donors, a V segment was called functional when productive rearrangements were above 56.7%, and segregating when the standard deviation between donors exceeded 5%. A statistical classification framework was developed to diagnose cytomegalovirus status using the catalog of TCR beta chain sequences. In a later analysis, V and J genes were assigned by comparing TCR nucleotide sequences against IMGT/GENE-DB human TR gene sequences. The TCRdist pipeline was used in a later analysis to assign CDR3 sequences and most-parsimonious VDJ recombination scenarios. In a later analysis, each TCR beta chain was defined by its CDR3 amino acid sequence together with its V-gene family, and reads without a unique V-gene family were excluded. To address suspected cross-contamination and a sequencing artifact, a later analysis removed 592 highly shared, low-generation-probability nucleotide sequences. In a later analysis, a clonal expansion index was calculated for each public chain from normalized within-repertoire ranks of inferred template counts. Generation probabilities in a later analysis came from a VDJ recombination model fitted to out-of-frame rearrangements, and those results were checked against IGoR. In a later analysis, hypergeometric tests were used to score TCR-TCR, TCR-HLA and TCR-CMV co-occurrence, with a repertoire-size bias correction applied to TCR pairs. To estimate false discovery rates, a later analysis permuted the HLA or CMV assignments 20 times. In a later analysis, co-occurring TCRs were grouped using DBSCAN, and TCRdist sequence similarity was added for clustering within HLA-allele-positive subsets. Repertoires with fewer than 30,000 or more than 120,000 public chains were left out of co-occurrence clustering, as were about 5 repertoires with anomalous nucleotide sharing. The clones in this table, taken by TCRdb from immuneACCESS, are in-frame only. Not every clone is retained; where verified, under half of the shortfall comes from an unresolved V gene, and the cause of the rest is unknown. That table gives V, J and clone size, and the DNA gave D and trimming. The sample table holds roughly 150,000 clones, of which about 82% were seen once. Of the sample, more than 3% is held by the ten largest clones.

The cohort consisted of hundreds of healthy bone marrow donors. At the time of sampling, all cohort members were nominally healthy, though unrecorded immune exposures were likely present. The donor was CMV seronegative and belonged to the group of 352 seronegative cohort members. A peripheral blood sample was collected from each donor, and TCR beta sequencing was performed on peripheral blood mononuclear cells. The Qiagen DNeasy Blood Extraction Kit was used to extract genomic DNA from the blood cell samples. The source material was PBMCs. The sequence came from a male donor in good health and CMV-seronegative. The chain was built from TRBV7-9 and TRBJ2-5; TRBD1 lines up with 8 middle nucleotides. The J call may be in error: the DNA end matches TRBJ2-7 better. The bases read TGTGCCAGCAGCTTACAGGGGGCCCCAAACTACGAGCAGTACTTC. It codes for CASSLQGAPNYEQYF.